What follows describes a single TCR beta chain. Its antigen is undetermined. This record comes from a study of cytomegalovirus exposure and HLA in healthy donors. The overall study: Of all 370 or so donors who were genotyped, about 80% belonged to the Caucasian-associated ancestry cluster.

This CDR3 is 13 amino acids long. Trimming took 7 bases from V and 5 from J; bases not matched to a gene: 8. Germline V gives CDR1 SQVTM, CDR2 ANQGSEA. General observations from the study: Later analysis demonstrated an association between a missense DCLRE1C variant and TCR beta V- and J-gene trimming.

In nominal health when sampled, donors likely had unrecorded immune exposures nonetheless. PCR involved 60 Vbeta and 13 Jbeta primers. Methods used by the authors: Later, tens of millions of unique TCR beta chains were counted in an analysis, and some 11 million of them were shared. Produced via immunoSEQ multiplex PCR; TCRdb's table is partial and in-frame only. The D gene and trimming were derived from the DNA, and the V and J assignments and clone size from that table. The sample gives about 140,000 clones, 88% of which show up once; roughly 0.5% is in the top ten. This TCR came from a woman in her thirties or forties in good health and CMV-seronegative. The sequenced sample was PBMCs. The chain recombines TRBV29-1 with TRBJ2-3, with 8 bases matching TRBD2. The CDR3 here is CSGGGLGEDTQYF. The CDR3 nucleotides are TGCAGCGGTGGGGGACTAGGGGAAGATACGCAGTATTTT.